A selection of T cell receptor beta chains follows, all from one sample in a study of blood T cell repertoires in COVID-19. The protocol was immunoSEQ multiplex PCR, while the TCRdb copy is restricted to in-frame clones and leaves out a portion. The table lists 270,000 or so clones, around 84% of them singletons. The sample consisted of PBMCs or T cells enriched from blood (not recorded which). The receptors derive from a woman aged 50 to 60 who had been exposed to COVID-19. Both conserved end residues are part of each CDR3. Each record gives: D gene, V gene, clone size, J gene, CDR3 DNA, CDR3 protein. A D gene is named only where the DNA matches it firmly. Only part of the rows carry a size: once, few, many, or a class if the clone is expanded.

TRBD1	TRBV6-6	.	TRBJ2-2	TGTGCCACTACGACCGGGACAGGAAACACCGGGGAGCTGTTTTTT	CATTTGTGNTGELFF
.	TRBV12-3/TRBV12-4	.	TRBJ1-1	TGTGCCAGCAGTTTTTGGGGCTACACTGAAGCTTTCTTT	CASSFWGYTEAFF
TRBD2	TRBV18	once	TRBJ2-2	TGTGCCAGCTCACCCGAGCGGGGGAACACCGGGGAGCTGTTTTTT	CASSPERGNTGELFF
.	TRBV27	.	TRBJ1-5	TGTGCCAGCAGTTCAAGACAGCTAAATCAGCCCCAGCATTTT	CASSSRQLNQPQHF
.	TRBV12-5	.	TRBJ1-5	TGTGCTAGTGGCAAGGACAGAGCTAATCAGCCCCAGCATTTT	CASGKDRANQPQHF
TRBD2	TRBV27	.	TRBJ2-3	TGTGCCAGCAGTTTACTTCATAGCGGGGGCGGCACAGATACGCAGTATTTT	CASSLLHSGGGTDTQYF
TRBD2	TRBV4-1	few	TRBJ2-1	TGCGCCAGCAGCCAAACACCGGGGGGTAGCTCCTACAATGAGCAGTTCTTC	CASSQTPGGSSYNEQFF
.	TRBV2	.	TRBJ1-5	TGTGCCAGCAGTGCGGAGGGCAATCAGCCCCAGCATTTT	CASSAEGNQPQHF
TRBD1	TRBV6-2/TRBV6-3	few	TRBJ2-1	TGTGCCAGCAGTTACCAGAACACAGGGGGCGGAATCCTTAAGAGTGAGCAGTTCTTC	CASSYQNTGGGILKSEQFF
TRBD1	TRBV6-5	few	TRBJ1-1	TGTGCCAGCAGTTACACCGTGACAGGGACCGACACTGAAGCTTTCTTT	CASSYTVTGTDTEAFF
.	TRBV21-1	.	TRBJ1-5	TGTGCCTACTCAAGGGACAGAAACAATCAGCCCCAGCATTTT	CAYSRDRNNQPQHF